These T cell receptor beta chains were read from a single sample in a study of lymphopenia after photon versus proton radiotherapy. TCRdb keeps only in-frame clones here, not all; method: immunoSEQ multiplex PCR. The sample has roughly 58,000 clones; roughly 87% are singletons. The specimen was peripheral blood, collected from a patient treated with proton-based radiotherapy. Every receptor here comes from an elderly man with esophageal cancer. Each CDR3 is given with its conserved first and last residue. D genes are given only for firm matches. For some rows the clone size is stated as once, few or many, or as a class when expanded; others skip it.

>.|TRBV7-2|.|TRBJ1-2
CASSSPPVNQGNYGYTF
TGTGCCAGCAGCTCACCTCCCGTGAACCAGGGAAACTATGGCTACACCTTC
>.|TRBV29-1|.|TRBJ2-1
CSVYLLGGRGNEQFF
TGCAGCGTATACCTACTGGGGGGGCGCGGCAATGAGCAGTTCTTC
>.|TRBV5-8|.|TRBJ1-1
CASSLEPVNTEAFF
TGTGCCAGCAGCTTGGAACCCGTGAACACTGAAGCTTTCTTT
>.|TRBV18|TRBD1|TRBJ2-5
CASSPGTGGAGETQYF
TGTGCCAGCTCACCGGGGACAGGGGGCGCAGGGGAGACCCAGTACTTC
>once|TRBV27|TRBD1|TRBJ2-7
CASSYRTGSYEQYF
TGTGCCAGCAGTTATCGGACAGGGTCCTACGAGCAGTACTTC
>once|TRBV18|.|TRBJ2-7
CASSSRGGALAYEQYF
TGTGCCAGCTCATCCCGTGGGGGGGCGCTGGCCTACGAGCAGTACTTC
>.|TRBV7-3|.|TRBJ2-1
CASSSTLEGNEQFF
TGTGCCAGCAGCTCCACCCTAGAAGGCAATGAGCAGTTCTTC
>.|TRBV5-4|TRBD1|TRBJ1-5
CASSDGAQGGQPQHF
TGTGCCAGCAGTGATGGGGCTCAGGGGGGTCAGCCCCAGCATTTT
>.|TRBV5-4|TRBD1|TRBJ1-1
CASSLGQDTEAFF
TGTGCCAGCAGCTTAGGACAGGACACTGAAGCTTTCTTT
>.|TRBV5-5|TRBD1|TRBJ1-1
CASSSQGASTEAFF
TGTGCCAGCAGCTCCCAGGGGGCTAGTACTGAAGCTTTCTTT
>few|TRBV19|TRBD1|TRBJ1-2
CASSRQGATNYGYTF
TGTGCCAGTAGCAGACAGGGGGCAACTAACTATGGCTACACCTTC
>once|TRBV7-8|TRBD1|TRBJ2-3
CASSQEARGPDTQYF
TGTGCCAGCAGCCAGGAGGCGAGGGGGCCAGATACGCAGTATTTT
>.|TRBV10-3|TRBD1|TRBJ2-7
CAISEKVRGPGYEQYF
TGTGCCATCAGTGAGAAGGTCAGGGGGCCCGGCTACGAGCAGTACTTC
>.|TRBV28|.|TRBJ2-7
CASSLTGSLSYEQYF
TGTGCCAGCAGTTTAACAGGGTCCCTATCCTACGAGCAGTACTTC
>.|TRBV29-1|.|TRBJ2-1
CSVAGYNEQFF
TGCAGCGTTGCGGGTTACAATGAGCAGTTCTTC
>.|TRBV15|.|TRBJ1-1
CATSRVRGSAGAFF
TGTGCCACCAGCAGAGTGAGGGGCTCGGCTGGAGCTTTCTTT
>once|TRBV6-1|.|TRBJ2-7
CASSEALRAYEQYF
TGTGCCAGCAGTGAAGCGTTGAGGGCCTACGAGCAGTACTTC
>.|TRBV2|.|TRBJ1-6
CASSVSSYNSPLHF
TGTGCCAGCAGTGTGAGCTCCTATAATTCACCCCTCCACTTT
>.|TRBV7-9|.|TRBJ2-3
CASSPGSLVGTDTQYF
TGTGCCAGCAGCCCAGGCTCGCTTGTGGGCACAGATACGCAGTATTTT
>.|TRBV7-8|.|TRBJ2-7
CASSLGLGGYEQYF
TGTGCCAGCAGCTTGGGGCTCGGCGGCTACGAGCAGTACTTC
>.|TRBV11-2|TRBD2|TRBJ2-7
CASSLDQSLAASSYEQYF
TGTGCCAGCAGCTTAGATCAGTCCCTAGCGGCAAGCTCCTACGAGCAGTACTTC
>.|TRBV15|TRBD2|TRBJ2-3
CATSRDLAGEDTQYF
TGTGCCACCAGCAGAGATCTAGCGGGGGAAGATACGCAGTATTTT
>.|TRBV19|TRBD1|TRBJ1-6
CASSIDLTGNNSPLHF
TGTGCCAGTAGTATAGACCTGACAGGGAACAATTCACCCCTCCACTTT
>.|TRBV7-2|.|TRBJ1-1
CASSLRDLNTEAFF
TGTGCCAGCAGCTTAAGAGACCTGAACACTGAAGCTTTCTTT
>.|TRBV10-3|.|TRBJ2-3
CASEAGDLTDTQYF
TGTGCCAGTGAGGCAGGGGACCTCACAGATACGCAGTATTTT
>.|TRBV7-6|TRBD2|TRBJ2-7
CASSLALGGGYEQYF
TGTGCCAGCAGCTTAGCGCTCGGGGGAGGGTACGAGCAGTACTTC
>.|TRBV2|.|TRBJ2-7
CASSEVRSGGGHEQYF
TGTGCCAGCAGTGAAGTACGTTCCGGAGGAGGTCACGAGCAGTACTTC
>.|TRBV2|.|TRBJ2-4
CASLTEGKNIQYF
TGTGCCAGCTTGACAGAAGGAAAAAACATTCAGTACTTC
>.|TRBV29-1|.|TRBJ2-1
CSVAGERYNEQFF
TGCAGCGTTGCAGGGGAACGGTACAATGAGCAGTTCTTC
>.|TRBV29-1|.|TRBJ1-1
CSVERQTNTEAFF
TGCAGCGTTGAGAGGCAGACGAACACTGAAGCTTTCTTT
>.|TRBV19|.|TRBJ1-2
CASSINAFYGYTF
TGTGCCAGTAGTATTAACGCCTTCTATGGCTACACCTTC
>few|TRBV7-2|.|TRBJ1-5
CASSLDVGPQHF
TGTGCCAGCAGCTTAGATGTTGGGCCCCAGCATTTT
>.|TRBV7-9|TRBD2|TRBJ2-1
CASSGGTSGYNEQFF
TGTGCCAGCAGCGGGGGGACTAGCGGGTACAATGAGCAGTTCTTC
>.|TRBV19|.|TRBJ2-6
CASSARQYSSGANVLTF
TGTGCCAGTAGTGCAAGACAGTACTCGTCTGGGGCCAACGTCCTGACTTTC
>.|TRBV2|.|TRBJ1-1
CASGEGKARGNTEAFF
TGTGCCAGCGGGGAGGGGAAGGCTCGGGGGAACACTGAAGCTTTCTTT
>.|TRBV4-3|.|TRBJ2-7
CASSQDRGSSYEQYF
TGCGCCAGCAGCCAAGATCGGGGGAGCTCCTACGAGCAGTACTTC
>.|TRBV7-2|TRBD2|TRBJ2-5
CASSFQRGQETQYF
TGTGCCAGCAGCTTTCAGCGGGGGCAAGAGACCCAGTACTTC
>.|TRBV5-1|TRBD1|TRBJ2-1
CASSSLSDRDNEQFF
TGCGCCAGCAGCTCGCTATCGGACAGGGACAATGAGCAGTTCTTC
>.|TRBV19|.|TRBJ2-5
CASKYGHTETQYF
TGTGCCAGTAAATATGGACACACGGAGACCCAGTACTTC
>.|TRBV20-1|.|TRBJ2-5
CSARDLGEQYF
TGCAGTGCTAGAGATCTGGGGGAGCAGTACTTC
>.|TRBV11-2|.|TRBJ2-7
CASSFGATGLEQYF
TGTGCCAGCAGCTTTGGAGCTACAGGGCTTGAGCAGTACTTC
>.|TRBV5-1|.|TRBJ1-1
CASSLPPDMNTEAFF
TGCGCCAGCAGCTTGCCCCCTGACATGAACACTGAAGCTTTCTTT
>.|TRBV2|.|TRBJ1-2
CASSVTGFNDGYTF
TGTGCCAGCAGTGTGACAGGCTTTAACGATGGCTACACCTTC
>.|TRBV7-2|TRBD2|TRBJ2-3
CASSLTSSTDTQYF
TGTGCCAGCAGCTTGACTAGCTCCACAGATACGCAGTATTTT
>.|TRBV7-2|TRBD2|TRBJ2-1
CASSWGRVAGLGNEQFF
TGTGCCAGCAGCTGGGGCAGGGTAGCGGGTTTAGGCAATGAGCAGTTCTTC
>.|TRBV18|TRBD1|TRBJ1-2
CASSSGTEYGYTF
TGTGCCAGCTCATCCGGGACAGAGTATGGCTACACCTTC